This entry lists 24 T cell receptor beta chains sequenced from one sample in a study of OX40 agonist ivuxolimab in advanced cancers. Assay: immunoSEQ multiplex PCR; the TCRdb copy retains only in-frame clones and omits some. The profile covers around 70,000 clones, with roughly 80% appearing a single time and 1.5% to 2% taken by the ten largest. Here the sequenced sample was CD4+ or CD8+ T cells sorted from blood, taken in a trial of the OX40 agonist ivuxolimab. The receptors shown here come from an adult with an advanced solid tumor such as melanoma, head and neck, liver or kidney cancer.

The CDR3 loop reads CASSLAGGAGGGYTF. CDR3 nucleotides: TGTGCCAGCAGCTTAGCGGGCGGGGCTGGGGGTGGCTACACCTTC. V usage is TRBV7-9 and J usage is TRBJ1-2; perhaps TRBD1 as D (5 bases). Trimming took 0 bases from V and 7 from J, leaving 15 bases between them. The CDR3 totals 15 residues. Germline CDR1 reads SEHNR; CDR2 reads FQNEAQ (reference sequence).

This clone was counted a few times. The rearrangement uses TRBV7-3 and TRBJ2-2, with D possibly TRBD2 on 6 matching bases. The length of the CDR3 is 15 residues. From germline, CDR1 is SGHTA and CDR2 FQGTGA. V lost 5 bases and J lost 7, with 17 bases in between. DNA of the CDR3: TGTGCCAGCAGCCAAGGCCGGCTAGCGAGCGGGGAGCTGTTTTTT. Translating it yields CASSQGRLASGELFF.

The rearrangement uses TRBV4-1 and TRBJ2-7; 7 bases are a match to TRBD2. Looked up from germline, CDR1 is MGHRA and CDR2 is YSYEKL. CDR3 length: 17 residues. The junction had 13 bases not matched to a gene; V was cut back by 1 base and J by 4 bases. CDR3 amino acids: CASSQVGTGGGGYEQYF. The CDR3 DNA reads as TGCGCCAGCAGCCAAGTGGGTACGGGGGGAGGCGGATACGAGCAGTACTTC.

J is TRBJ2-1 and V is TRBV29-1, with D possibly being TRBD1 (8 bases). The CDR3 extends over 14 amino acids. The ends were cut back, 3 bases at V and 7 bases at J, with 16 bases in the middle. CDR1 SQVTM and CDR2 ANQGSEA come from the germline V gene. The CDR3 nucleotides are TGCAGCGTTGACCCACAGGGGGGGTGGAATGAGCAGTTCTTC. This translates into CSVDPQGGWNEQFF.

The chain carries TRBV5-1 and TRBJ1-3, with no clear D. Trimming pared 4 bases from V and 0 bases from J, leaving 11 bases between. The CDR3 covers 15 residues. Germline-derived CDR1 and CDR2 are SGHRS and YFSETQ. The CDR3 sequence: CASSTDGDSGNTIYF. For the CDR3, the DNA is TGCGCCAGCAGCACGGACGGAGACTCTGGAAACACCATATATTTT.

This clone was counted a few times. The V call is TRBV15, the J call TRBJ2-3; no clear D. Trimming shortened V by 0 bases and J by 0 bases, and 4 bases separated the two germline ends. CDR3 length: 14 amino acids. CDR1 and CDR2 from the germline V gene are LNHNV and YYDKDF (reference sequence). This CDR3 is CATSRDDSTDTQYF. The CDR3, as DNA: TGTGCCACCAGCAGAGATGACAGCACAGATACGCAGTATTTT.

The chain links TRBV28 to TRBJ1-5, with D perhaps TRBD1 (5 bases). V was pared by 6 bases and J by 7 bases, with 10 bases between. In germline, CDR1 is MDHEN, CDR2 SYDVKM. CDR3 length: 12 residues. The CDR3 here is CASSSGSQPQHF. The CDR3 coding sequence is TGTGCCAGCAGCTCAGGGTCCCAGCCCCAGCATTTT.

This clone was observed a few times. This chain joins TRBV6-1 and TRBJ1-3, with TRBD1 matching 8 bases. This CDR3 is 15 amino acids long. Germline CDR1 MNHNS, CDR2 SASEGT. V was clipped by 6 bases and J by 0 bases; unmatched bases: 4. The CDR3 loop is CASRRTGSSGNTIYF. CDR3 DNA sequence: TGTGCCAGCAGACGGACAGGGAGCTCTGGAAACACCATATATTTT.

The V and J genes are TRBV18 and TRBJ1-2; possible D gene TRBD1, 6 bases. The CDR3 consists of 13 residues. The germline V gene encodes CDR1 KGHSH and CDR2 LQKENI. Trimming removed 3 bases at V and 4 bases at J, with 9 bases between. The DNA for the CDR3 is TGTGCCAGCTCACCCGGACAGATCTATGGCTACACCTTC. Translated, it gives CASSPGQIYGYTF.

The chain has TRBV30 and TRBJ1-4; D uncertain. CDR3 length: 15 residues. Germline-derived CDR1 and CDR2 are GTSNPN and SVGIG (reference sequence). V was shortened by 2 bases and J by 0 bases, with 10 bases between the two germline ends. The DNA for the CDR3 is TGTGCCTGGAGTCACCCCGGGGCAACTAATGAAAAACTGTTTTTT. Translating it yields CAWSHPGATNEKLFF. The full variable domain, rest sourced from reference TRBV30 and TRBJ1-4, is SQTIHQWPATLVQPVGSPLSLECTVEGTSNPNLYWYRQAAGRGLQLLFYSVGIGQISSEVPQNLSASRPQDRQFILSSKKLLLSDSGFYLCAWSHPGATNEKLFFGSGTQLSVL.

V usage is TRBV6-1 and J usage is TRBJ2-7; TRBD1 matches 7 bases. Germline V gene data show CDR1 as MNHNS and CDR2 as SASEGT. J gave up 0 bases and V 8 bases, and 1 base lay outside the gene matches. The CDR3 has 12 amino acids. The CDR3 nucleotides are TGTGCCAGCGGGGACAGCTCCTACGAGCAGTACTTC. It specifies CASGDSSYEQYF.

This rearrangement joins TRBV19 to TRBJ1-4; the D is unclear. The CDR3 has 17 residues. In germline, CDR1 is LNHDA, CDR2 SQIVND (reference sequence). V lost 4 bases, J lost 4 bases, and 19 bases lay in between. The CDR3 sequence is CASSTKSGRNLNEKLFF. CDR3 coding DNA: TGTGCCAGTAGTACCAAATCCGGGAGGAACCTTAATGAAAAACTGTTTTTT. The complete variable domain, with remaining parts taken from reference TRBV19 and TRBJ1-4, reads DGGITQSPKYLFRKEGQNVTLSCEQNLNHDAMYWYRQDPGQGLRLIYYSQIVNDFQKGDIAEGYSVSREKKESFPLTVTSAQKNPTAFYLCASSTKSGRNLNEKLFFGSGTQLSVL.

The chain recombines TRBV2 with TRBJ2-7; D ambiguous. There are 14 residues in the CDR3. From germline, CDR1 is SNHLY and CDR2 FYNNEI. V lost 0 bases to trimming and J lost 2 bases, with 8 bases between them. The CDR3 sequence: CASSEASRPYEQYF. The CDR3 DNA is TGTGCCAGCAGTGAAGCATCGCGTCCCTACGAGCAGTACTTC.

V usage is TRBV28 and J usage is TRBJ1-2; no clear D. The CDR3 consists of 13 residues. The germline V and J ends were trimmed by 7 bases and 8 bases, with 17 bases remaining between them. In germline, CDR1 is MDHEN, CDR2 SYDVKM. CDR3 in DNA: TGTGCCAGCAAGGTTGATACAATACAGGGCTACACCTTC. It is translated as CASKVDTIQGYTF.

This chain uses TRBV5-1 with TRBJ2-1; 7 nucleotides agree with TRBD1. This CDR3 comprises 12 residues. The V gene's germline CDR1 is SGHRS and CDR2 YFSETQ. V was pared by 3 bases and J by 8 bases, with 2 bases of the junction left unmatched. The CDR3 protein is CASSSQGHEQFF. The CDR3 nucleotides read TGCGCCAGCAGCTCACAGGGGCATGAGCAGTTCTTC.

The chain recombines TRBV4-1 with TRBJ2-5; 8 positions agree with TRBD1. CDR1 is MGHRA and CDR2 is YSYEKL in the germline V gene. The CDR3 runs to 15 residues. The V segment lost 1 base and the J segment 5 bases; nucleotides outside the gene matches: 6. The CDR3 DNA follows: TGCGCCAGCAGCCAAGCCTCCGGGACAGGCGAGACCCAGTACTTC. Translation gives CASSQASGTGETQYF.

This clone has a handful of counts. The chain couples TRBV6-1 to TRBJ1-5, with no clear D. V was shortened by 3 bases and J by 5 bases, with 8 bases between the two germline ends. Germline V gene data show CDR1 as MNHNS and CDR2 as SASEGT. CDR3 length equals 13 residues. The CDR3 nucleotides are TGTGCCAGCAGTGACGATAAGGATCAGCCCCAGCATTTT. This translates into CASSDDKDQPQHF.

DNA of the CDR3: TGCAGCGTGTTAGGAGGCGGCACTGAAGCTTTCTTT. Translation gives CSVLGGGTEAFF. This chain uses TRBV29-1 with TRBJ1-1; D unclear. The CDR3 is made up of 12 amino acids. Germline CDR1 SQVTM, CDR2 ANQGSEA. V lost 6 bases to trimming and J lost 4 bases, with 12 bases between them.

The chain joins TRBV21-1 to TRBJ2-3; no DNA check was done on the table's D call, TRBD2. TRBV21-1 is tagged as a pseudogene. The CDR3 consists of 16 residues. The CDR3 here is CASSKELAEPTDTQYF. The CDR3 DNA reads TGTGCCAGCAGCAAAGAACTAGCGGAGCCAACAGATACGCAGTATTTT.

This chain links TRBV7-2 with TRBJ1-6; D is perhaps TRBD1 (6 bases). Germline CDR1 is SGHTA and CDR2 is FQGNSA. V shed 1 base and J shed 10 bases, with 14 bases lying between them. The CDR3 runs to 15 residues. CDR3 protein: CASSLGTADASPLHF. The DNA for the CDR3 is TGTGCCAGCAGCTTAGGGACAGCCGACGCGTCACCCCTCCACTTT.

This clone was detected only once. The genes are TRBV11-1 and TRBJ2-1; 9 bases align to TRBD1. Germline assignment: CDR1 SGHAT and CDR2 FQDESV (reference sequence). V trimming: 6 bases; J trimming: 8 bases; junction bases outside the gene matches: 11. The CDR3 has 15 residues. The CDR3 nucleotides read TGTGCCAGCAGTCCGGGGGACAGGGAGGTTGATGAGCAGTTCTTC. The encoded protein is CASSPGDREVDEQFF.

This chain links TRBV29-1 with TRBJ2-5; D is possibly TRBD2 (6 bases). The CDR3 loop spans 13 amino acids. CDR1 and CDR2 from the germline V gene are SQVTM and ANQGSEA. V was cut by 5 bases and J by 4 bases, with 14 bases left in between. The DNA for the CDR3 is TGCAGCGTTTATCGGGGGTCCGCAGAGACCCAGTACTTC. Encoded protein: CSVYRGSAETQYF.

CDR3 amino acids: CASRLGTGVSNYGYTF. The CDR3 bases are TGCGCCAGCCGACTTGGGACAGGGGTCTCAAACTATGGCTACACCTTC. J is TRBJ1-2 and V is TRBV5-1, with 10 bases lining up with TRBD1. V lost 7 bases and J lost 2; bases outside the gene matches: 11. The CDR3 is 16 residues long. Germline V gene lookup returns CDR1 SGHRS and CDR2 YFSETQ.

The gene calls are TRBV2 and TRBJ2-3, with D tentatively TRBD2 (5 bases). The V end was cut by 6 bases, the J end by 2 bases, with 9 bases between. The germline V gene has CDR1 SNHLY and CDR2 FYNNEI. The CDR3 sequence is 13 residues long. CDR3 nucleotides: TGTGCCAGCAGGAGCGGTGACACAGATACGCAGTATTTT. Translated: CASRSGDTDTQYF.